A selection of T cell receptor beta chains follows, all from one sample in a study of blood T cells in healthy people across ages. TCRdb reprocessed the 5' RACE reads via MiXCR and lists one record per CDR3 protein. The sample includes about 690,000 distinct CDR3 sequences, around two fifths seen only once; the top ten take about 30%. Sequences were obtained from blood. These receptors all stem from a man older than 75 in good health. CDR3s include the opening cysteine and the closing phenylalanine or tryptophan. D genes are given only for firm matches. Not every row has a clone size; where given, it reads once, few, many or a size class.

clone_size | j_call | d_call | v_call | cdr3_nt | cdr3_aa
few | TRBJ1-2 | . | TRBV7-2 | TGTGCCAGCAGCTTTGACGGGGGAGGCTATGGCTACACCTTC | CASSFDGGGYGYTF
. | TRBJ2-7 | . | TRBV7-2 | TGTGTCAGCAGCTTAGGTCCCAGGGGGGCCTACGAGCAGTACTTC | CVSSLGPRGAYEQYF
. | TRBJ2-3 | TRBD1 | TRBV20-1 | TGCAGTGCAATTAGACAGGGATGGGGCACAGATACGCAGTATTTT | CSAIRQGWGTDTQYF
. | TRBJ2-6 | TRBD1 | TRBV6-2/TRBV6-3 | TGTGCCAGCAGTTACGCAGACAGGGTTGGCTCTGGGGCCAACGTCCTGACTTTC | CASSYADRVGSGANVLTF
. | TRBJ2-5 | . | TRBV7-8 | TGTGCCAGCAGTCCTAGCGGCCGGGACAACCAAGAGACCCAGTACTTC | CASSPSGRDNQETQYF
. | TRBJ2-1 | TRBD2 | TRBV9 | TGTGCCAGCAGCGTAGGAGAGCGGGAGTCTCTCTACAATGAGCAGTTCTTC | CASSVGERESLYNEQFF
few | TRBJ2-6 | . | TRBV6-5 | TGTGCCAGCAGTTCTGTCGGACTGGGCTCTGGGGCCAACGTCCTGACTTTC | CASSSVGLGSGANVLTF
. | TRBJ2-1 | TRBD2 | TRBV7-8 | TGTGCCAGCAGCTCGCAAACCCGGACTAGGCATGAGCAGTTCTTC | CASSSQTRTRHEQFF
. | TRBJ2-3 | TRBD1 | TRBV5-5 | TGTGCCAGCAGCTTACCGCCGGGACAGGCGACCACAGATACGCAGTATTTT | CASSLPPGQATTDTQYF
few | TRBJ2-1 | . | TRBV4-3 | TGCGCCAGCAGCCTTACTTTGAGCTCCTACAATGAGCAGTTCTTC | CASSLTLSSYNEQFF
once | TRBJ2-1 | . | TRBV11-2 | TGTGCCAGCAGCTTAGGAGCACAGGGGGGGTGGGAGCAGTTCTTC | CASSLGAQGGWEQFF
. | TRBJ1-2 | . | TRBV12-5 | TGTGCTAGTGGCCTTCTAGAGGGAGGCTACACCTTC | CASGLLEGGYTF
. | TRBJ1-5 | . | TRBV5-6 | TGTGCCAGCAGCCGAATAGGGATTAGCAATCAGCCCCAGCATTTT | CASSRIGISNQPQHF
few | TRBJ2-7 | . | TRBV7-2 | TGTGCCAGCAGCCGCAGGCAAGCCTACGAGCAGTACTTC | CASSRRQAYEQYF
. | TRBJ2-1 | TRBD2 | TRBV24-1 | TGTGCCACCAGTAAGACTAGCGGGAGAGACTACAATGAGCAGTTCTTC | CATSKTSGRDYNEQFF
few | TRBJ2-1 | TRBD2 | TRBV7-2 | TGTGCCAGCAGCATAAGCGGGAGGGAGCATGAGCAGTTCTTC | CASSISGREHEQFF
. | TRBJ1-4 | TRBD1 | TRBV3-1 | TGTGCCAGCAGCCGAAAAACAGGGGGGTCAACTAATGAAAAACTGTTTTTT | CASSRKTGGSTNEKLFF
. | TRBJ2-7 | . | TRBV4-3 | TGCGCCAGCAGCCAAGACGGCGGGGTCTCCGAGCAGTACTTC | CASSQDGGVSEQYF
. | TRBJ2-5 | . | TRBV10-3 | TGTGCCATCAGTGGGACTACTGGAGAGACCCAGTACTTC | CAISGTTGETQYF
. | TRBJ2-7 | TRBD1 | TRBV7-2 | TGTGCCAGCAGGAGTACCGGGACAGGGTACGACGAGCAGTACTTC | CASRSTGTGYDEQYF
once | TRBJ2-5 | . | TRBV29-1 | TGCAGCGTGAACGGGGGCTCCGCCTCCAATGAGCAGTACTTC | CSVNGGSASNEQYF
many | TRBJ2-1 | TRBD2 | TRBV6-2/TRBV6-3 | TGTGCCAGCAGTTACTTCTTGACTAGCGGGAGGAAGGCCTACAATGAGCAGTTCTTC | CASSYFLTSGRKAYNEQFF
many | TRBJ2-7 | . | TRBV6-5 | TGTGCCAGCAGTACGGGGCGAACCTACGAGCAGTACTTC | CASSTGRTYEQYF
. | TRBJ2-5 | . | TRBV28 | TGTGCCAGCAGTCCCTCTTTTGGGCCGGCCCGGGAGACCCAGTACTTC | CASSPSFGPARETQYF
few | TRBJ1-1 | TRBD1 | TRBV7-2 | TGTGCCAGCAGCCCCCGACAGGGACCGAACACTGAAGCTTTCTTT | CASSPRQGPNTEAFF
many | TRBJ1-5 | . | TRBV20-1 | TGCAGTGCTAGAGATCTAACAGGGTCGCGCAATCAGCCCCAGCATTTT | CSARDLTGSRNQPQHF
few | TRBJ2-7 | . | TRBV4-2 | TGTGCCAGCAGCCAAGGACAGGGAGGTAACTACGAGCAGTACTTC | CASSQGQGGNYEQYF
few | TRBJ2-5 | TRBD2 | TRBV6-2/TRBV6-3 | TGTGCCAGCAGTTACGCAGCGGGAGCGGTTGGGACCCAGTACTTC | CASSYAAGAVGTQYF
. | TRBJ1-6 | TRBD1 | TRBV15 | TGTGCCACCAGCAGAGGGACAGGGATAAGTGCTTCACCCCTCCACTTT | CATSRGTGISASPLHF
few | TRBJ2-1 | . | TRBV20-1 | TGCAGTGCCGACCCCGGGAGGGGGCCCTACAATGAGCAGTTCTTC | CSADPGRGPYNEQFF
. | TRBJ2-3 | . | TRBV20-1 | TGCAGTGCTAGACAGGCACCACAGGGCACAGATACGCAGTATTTT | CSARQAPQGTDTQYF
. | TRBJ2-5 | TRBD2 | TRBV11-2 | TGTGCCAGCAGCTTAGGGGGTAGCGGGGGCAAAGAGACCCAGTACTTC | CASSLGGSGGKETQYF
. | TRBJ2-5 | . | TRBV5-1 | TGCGCCAGCAGTCCCAGGTACGGGACCCAGTACTTC | CASSPRYGTQYF
. | TRBJ2-3 | TRBD2 | TRBV27 | TGTGCCAGCACCAAAATCCTAGCGGGAGGGTCAGATACGCAGTATTTT | CASTKILAGGSDTQYF
few | TRBJ2-7 | TRBD1 | TRBV19 | TGTGCCAGTAGGATAACCGGGACAGGTCTCTACGAGCAGTACTTC | CASRITGTGLYEQYF
. | TRBJ2-2 | . | TRBV3-1 | TGTGCCAGCAGCCAAGATCGGGCAGCCAAGACCCCCGGGGAGCTGTTTTTT | CASSQDRAAKTPGELFF
. | TRBJ2-1 | TRBD1 | TRBV4-3 | TGCGCCAGCAGCCAAGTCGTATCCGGGACAGGGGTTCGGGAGCAGTTCTTC | CASSQVVSGTGVREQFF
few | TRBJ2-7 | TRBD2 | TRBV7-2 | TGTGCCGCAGCAGTGGGGGGGACCTTAAACTACGAGCAGTACTTC | CAAAVGGTLNYEQYF
few | TRBJ2-3 | . | TRBV12-3/TRBV12-4 | TGTGCCAGCAGTCCGGCTAGATACACAGATACGCAGTATTTT | CASSPARYTDTQYF
many | TRBJ2-5 | TRBD1 | TRBV11-2 | TGTGCCAGCAGCTCAACCAGGGGGCAAGAGACCCAGTACTTC | CASSSTRGQETQYF
many | TRBJ2-7 | . | TRBV5-1 | TGCGCCAGCAGCTTGGATCTTGGGGTCTACGAGCAGTACTTC | CASSLDLGVYEQYF
. | TRBJ2-1 | TRBD2 | TRBV20-1 | TGCAGTGCTAGAGGGGCAGGGAGGGACAATGAGCAGTTCTTC | CSARGAGRDNEQFF
. | TRBJ2-7 | . | TRBV7-9 | TGTGCCAGCAGCTTAAAGAACGGGGGGCTCTACGAGCAGTACTTC | CASSLKNGGLYEQYF
many | TRBJ1-5 | . | TRBV20-1 | TGCAGTGCTTCGACGGACTCTAGCAATCAGCCCCAGCATTTT | CSASTDSSNQPQHF
. | TRBJ2-7 | . | TRBV12-3/TRBV12-4 | TGTGCCAGCAGTTTAAATGTGGGCGAGCAGTACTTC | CASSLNVGEQYF
. | TRBJ2-2 | TRBD1 | TRBV29-1 | TGCAGCGTCAAAAAACAGGGGGCGCCGACCGGGGAGCTGTTTTTT | CSVKKQGAPTGELFF
once | TRBJ2-1 | . | TRBV27 | TGTGCCAGCAGCTCCCTTGGCGGGGGCGGGTACAATGAGCAGTTCTTC | CASSSLGGGGYNEQFF
. | TRBJ2-3 | . | TRBV11-2 | TGTGCCAGCAGCTTTTCCTATAGCACAGATACGCAGTATTTT | CASSFSYSTDTQYF
. | TRBJ2-3 | TRBD1 | TRBV7-2 | TGTGCCAGCAGCTCAGGGACAGGGTTTTCAGATACGCAGTATTTT | CASSSGTGFSDTQYF
. | TRBJ2-1 | TRBD2 | TRBV29-1 | TGCAGCGTTGAAGATTCTAAGGCTAGCGGGAGGAGCGATGAGCAGTTCTTC | CSVEDSKASGRSDEQFF